Listed below are T cell receptor beta chains from one sample, sequenced in a study of patients and donors after allogeneic stem cell transplantation. Using its own MiXCR run on the RT-PCR reads, TCRdb lists one record per CDR3 protein. Among around 200,000 distinct CDR3 sequences listed, about 38% were seen once. The sample consisted of blood, either unsorted or a sorted T cell fraction (not recorded which). These receptors all stem from a human donor who was either an allogeneic HSCT recipient or a stem cell or donor lymphocyte infusion donor (not recorded which). It is not recorded whose cells these are; they may come from a transplant donor. Both conserved end residues are part of each CDR3. Fields, in order: clone size, V gene, J gene, D gene, CDR3 DNA, CDR3 protein. D genes are given only for firm matches. Clone size is given for some rows only: seen once, a few or many times, or a class if the clone is expanded.

-	TRBV30	TRBJ1-3	TRBD1	TGTGCCTGGGCAACCGGGACAGGGGTTCACTCTGGAAACACCATATATTTT	CAWATGTGVHSGNTIYF
-	TRBV27	TRBJ1-1	-	TGTGCCAGCAGTAGCGGAAGGTGGAACACTGAAGCTTTCTTT	CASSSGRWNTEAFF
few	TRBV3-1	TRBJ2-5	-	TGTGCCAGCAGCCAAGATCTCAGGAGACAAGAGACCCAGTACTTC	CASSQDLRRQETQYF
-	TRBV20-1	TRBJ2-2	-	TGCAGTGCTAGTCGAGCCGGGACACTCGGGGAGCTGTTTTTT	CSASRAGTLGELFF
once	TRBV28	TRBJ1-6	-	TGTGCCAGCAGTTTAGCGGTCAGGGGATATTCACCCCTCCACTTT	CASSLAVRGYSPLHF
-	TRBV6-5	TRBJ2-7	-	TGTGCCAGCAGTTACTCGAGTTTGGGAGGAGCCTACTACGAGCAGTACTTC	CASSYSSLGGAYYEQYF
-	TRBV20-1	TRBJ2-2	-	TGCAGTGCTAGATCGCCCGGGCTTATAGGCACCGGGGAGCTGTTTTTT	CSARSPGLIGTGELFF
few	TRBV9	TRBJ1-6	-	TGTGCCAGCAGCGAAAGGACGGCTACCAATTCACCCCTCCACTTT	CASSERTATNSPLHF
-	TRBV9	TRBJ1-1	-	TGTGCCAGCAGCGTAGGGGGGACCACTGAAGCTTTCTTT	CASSVGGTTEAFF
few	TRBV20-1	TRBJ1-1	-	TGCAGTGCTAGGGTTCCGGGGATGAACACTGAAGCTTTCTTT	CSARVPGMNTEAFF
few	TRBV10-3	TRBJ1-1	-	TGTGCCATCACTGACCTGCAGGGGAGGACTGAAGCTTTCTTT	CAITDLQGRTEAFF
-	TRBV3-1	TRBJ1-1	TRBD1	TGTGCCAGCAGCCAGCTAGGGGGCATGAACACTGAAGCTTTCTTT	CASSQLGGMNTEAFF
-	TRBV5-1	TRBJ2-3	-	TGCGCCAGCAGATCCTCATGGGAGTCCAACACAGATACGCAGTATTTT	CASRSSWESNTDTQYF
-	TRBV27	TRBJ2-7	-	TGTGCCAGCAGTTTGGGCTACTCCTACGAGCAGTACTTC	CASSLGYSYEQYF
-	TRBV5-1	TRBJ2-2	-	TGCGCCAGCAGCTTGAGGACGAACACCGGGGAGCTGTTTTTT	CASSLRTNTGELFF
few	TRBV12-3/TRBV12-4	TRBJ2-3	TRBD2	TGTGCCAGCAGGTCGGGTTTGGGGAGCGGGGCCACAGATACGCAGTATTTT	CASRSGLGSGATDTQYF
-	TRBV15	TRBJ2-1	-	TGTGCCACCAGCAGAGATTTGGGGCAGCTCAATGAGCAGTTCTTC	CATSRDLGQLNEQFF
few	TRBV5-6	TRBJ1-1	-	TGTGCCAGCAGCCTAGACAGTGCAAACACTGAAGCTTTCTTT	CASSLDSANTEAFF
-	TRBV27	TRBJ2-6	-	TGTGCCAGCAGTTTTGACGGGGCCAACGTCCTGACTTTC	CASSFDGANVLTF
few	TRBV6-2/TRBV6-3	TRBJ1-2	TRBD1	TGTGCCAGCTCTTCCGGGACAGCCCTTTTAAATTATGGCTACACCTTC	CASSSGTALLNYGYTF
-	TRBV28	TRBJ2-7	TRBD2	TGTGCCAGCAGTGCTAGCGGGGGGCCTTCCTACGAGCAGTACTTC	CASSASGGPSYEQYF
-	TRBV6-6	TRBJ1-5	-	TGTGCCAGCGGCTGGTTGACAGATAGCAATCAGCCCCAGCATTTT	CASGWLTDSNQPQHF
-	TRBV3-1	TRBJ2-1	-	TGTGCCAGCAGCCAAGAAAGGGGGGACACCGCATCCTACAATGAGCAGTTCTTC	CASSQERGDTASYNEQFF
-	TRBV20-1	TRBJ2-1	-	TGCAGTGCTAGAGATATACTAGGGCCGGGGAATGAGCAGTTCTTC	CSARDILGPGNEQFF
few	TRBV20-1	TRBJ1-1	-	TGCAGTGCTAGGTTAGGGGGGGCGGACACTGAAGCTTTCTTT	CSARLGGADTEAFF
-	TRBV20-1	TRBJ2-3	-	TGCAGTGCTAGCCCGAGTAAGGGCCGCACAGATACGCAGTATTTT	CSASPSKGRTDTQYF
few	TRBV20-1	TRBJ2-7	-	TGCAGTGCTAGATCGGGACGCTACTCCTACGAGCAGTACTTC	CSARSGRYSYEQYF
-	TRBV20-1	TRBJ2-3	-	TGCAGTGCCGGGAGAGGGGGCGAATATACGCAGTATTTT	CSAGRGGEYTQYF
-	TRBV12-3/TRBV12-4	TRBJ1-1	TRBD1	TGTGCCAGCAGTTTGGGACCGGGACAGGCCCCTGAAGCTTTCTTT	CASSLGPGQAPEAFF
-	TRBV7-6	TRBJ1-5	-	TGTGCCAGCAGCTCAGCTCGGACCGCCGGTCCCCAGCATTTT	CASSSARTAGPQHF
few	TRBV20-1	TRBJ2-7	TRBD1	TGCAGTGCTAGAGGGGACAGGGAAGAACGCGAGCAGTACTTC	CSARGDREEREQYF
-	TRBV10-3	TRBJ2-1	TRBD1	TGTGCCATCAGTGACTCCGGACAGGGAGGCCCCAATGAGCAGTTCTTC	CAISDSGQGGPNEQFF
once	TRBV20-1	TRBJ2-4	TRBD2	TGCAGTGCCCGCCCGGGACTAGCGCTACTCAAAAACATTCAGTACTTC	CSARPGLALLKNIQYF
-	TRBV4-3	TRBJ1-2	TRBD1	TGCGCCAGCAGCCGGACAGGCGATTATGGCTACACCTTC	CASSRTGDYGYTF
-	TRBV7-2	TRBJ2-1	TRBD2	TGTGCCAGCAGCTTGAGGACTAGCGGGGGTTGGAATGAGCAGTTCTTC	CASSLRTSGGWNEQFF
-	TRBV28	TRBJ2-3	TRBD2	TGTGCCAGTCGCGGCGCGGGAGGGCCTACTACAGATACGCAGTATTTT	CASRGAGGPTTDTQYF
-	TRBV6-6	TRBJ1-2	-	TGTGCCAGCAGCCCCCCGGGACTAGGCTATGGCTACACCTTC	CASSPPGLGYGYTF
-	TRBV28	TRBJ2-3	-	TGTGCCAGCAGTTTAGGGGGTGGAGGAGATACGCAGTATTTT	CASSLGGGGDTQYF
-	TRBV20-1	TRBJ1-5	-	TGCAGTGCCCCCTCGGAAGGTCGAGGGCCCCAGCATTTT	CSAPSEGRGPQHF
few	TRBV5-1	TRBJ2-7	TRBD1	TGCGCCAGCAGCTGGGACAGGGAGGTCTACGAGCAGTACTTC	CASSWDREVYEQYF